These 6 T cell receptor beta chains share one sample of origin, sequenced in a study of radiotherapy plus CTLA-4 blockade in lung cancer. Here immunoSEQ multiplex PCR was the method, and the copy in TCRdb shows in-frame clones only, minus some. The table lists approximately 72,000 clones, approximately 80% of them singletons. The sequencing here drew on peripheral blood, taken from a patient treated with radiotherapy plus ipilimumab. These receptors originate from a human donor with non-small cell lung cancer who had a complete response to radiotherapy plus ipilimumab.

V is TRBV14 and J is TRBJ2-3; D is unclear. The CDR3 loop spans 11 amino acids. CDR1 SGHDN and CDR2 FVKESK come from the germline V gene. Between the trimmed V and J ends, which lost 2 bases and 7 bases, there was a span of 4 bases. The CDR3 region is CASSQPNTQYF. As DNA, the CDR3 is TGTGCCAGCAGCCAACCGAATACGCAGTATTTT.

The genes are TRBV2 and TRBJ1-1, with 10 bases matching TRBD1. Looked up from germline, CDR1 is SNHLY and CDR2 is FYNNEI. This CDR3 region has 14 residues. V lost 4 bases to trimming and J lost 3 bases; unmatched junction nucleotides: 2. CDR3 residues: CASSGDRGYTEAFF. For the CDR3, the DNA is TGTGCCAGCAGTGGGGACAGGGGCTACACTGAAGCTTTCTTT.

This clone appeared a few times. V usage is TRBV19 and J usage is TRBJ1-2; 9 bases match TRBD1. The CDR3 covers 16 residues. Germline lookup yields CDR1 LNHDA and CDR2 SQIVND (reference sequence). Trimming at V came to 2 bases and at J to 2 bases, leaving 6 bases not matched to a gene. The CDR3 nucleotides read TGTGCCAGTAGTATACTCCCGGGACAGGGCAACTATGGCTACACCTTC. It specifies CASSILPGQGNYGYTF. Full variable domain (remainder filled in from reference TRBV19 and TRBJ1-2): DGGITQSPKYLFRKEGQNVTLSCEQNLNHDAMYWYRQDPGQGLRLIYYSQIVNDFQKGDIAEGYSVSREKKESFPLTVTSAQKNPTAFYLCASSILPGQGNYGYTFGSGTRLTVV.

This clone was observed once. The genes are TRBV18 and TRBJ1-3; maybe TRBD1 (5 bases). V was clipped by 2 bases and J by 0 bases, with 17 bases between them. Germline-derived CDR1 and CDR2 are KGHSH and LQKENI. This CDR3 is 18 amino acids long. Here the CDR3 reads CASSPIPRGVSSGNTIYF. CDR3 DNA sequence: TGTGCCAGCTCACCAATACCGCGGGGGGTGAGCTCTGGAAACACCATATATTTT.

The rearrangement joins TRBV5-1 to TRBJ2-2, with 11 bases lining up with TRBD2. V was pared by 5 bases and J by 4 bases, with 16 bases of the junction left unmatched. The CDR3 contains 19 residues. Germline CDR1 and CDR2: SGHRS and YFSETQ. Written as DNA, the CDR3 is TGCGCCAGCAGTAATAAACTTAGCGGGGGGGCCGAGTTCACCGGGGAGCTGTTTTTT. Translating it yields CASSNKLSGGAEFTGELFF.

J is TRBJ2-2 and V is TRBV29-1; TRBD1 matches 8 bases. The CDR3 runs 14 residues. Germline V gene lookup returns CDR1 SQVTM and CDR2 ANQGSEA. The J segment lost 4 bases and the V segment lost 4 bases, leaving 5 bases of the junction unmatched. The CDR3 here is CSVGTGKGTGELFF. Written as DNA, the CDR3 is TGCAGCGTTGGGACAGGGAAAGGCACCGGGGAGCTGTTTTTT.